This TCR beta chain derives from a study of PD-1 blockade in classical Hodgkin lymphoma. Clones were sequenced by immunoSEQ multiplex PCR, and TCRdb holds only the in-frame ones, with some missing. The repertoire has approximately 73,000 clones, 85% to 95% of them found once; the top ten carry 8%. This CDR3 region has 13 residues. The V and J ends lost 0 bases and 7 bases respectively, with 8 bases between them. CDR1 is SGHDT, CDR2 YYEEEE, per germline. General study results and limits: Complete responders started with a diversity level that resembled newly diagnosed patients at baseline.

This clone has a single count. Its antigen is currently unknown. Each of the patients experienced relapse following autologous stem cell transplantation, and their brentuximab vedotin exposure differed. The gene calls are TRBV5-6 and TRBJ1-5; D is perhaps TRBD1 (6 bases). The TCR was taken from a human donor with classical Hodgkin lymphoma. This specimen consisted of peripheral blood mononuclear cells (PBMCs), obtained at baseline. For the CDR3, the DNA is TGTGCCAGCAGCTTGGCAGGGGTACAGCCCCAGCATTTT. It codes for CASSLAGVQPQHF.